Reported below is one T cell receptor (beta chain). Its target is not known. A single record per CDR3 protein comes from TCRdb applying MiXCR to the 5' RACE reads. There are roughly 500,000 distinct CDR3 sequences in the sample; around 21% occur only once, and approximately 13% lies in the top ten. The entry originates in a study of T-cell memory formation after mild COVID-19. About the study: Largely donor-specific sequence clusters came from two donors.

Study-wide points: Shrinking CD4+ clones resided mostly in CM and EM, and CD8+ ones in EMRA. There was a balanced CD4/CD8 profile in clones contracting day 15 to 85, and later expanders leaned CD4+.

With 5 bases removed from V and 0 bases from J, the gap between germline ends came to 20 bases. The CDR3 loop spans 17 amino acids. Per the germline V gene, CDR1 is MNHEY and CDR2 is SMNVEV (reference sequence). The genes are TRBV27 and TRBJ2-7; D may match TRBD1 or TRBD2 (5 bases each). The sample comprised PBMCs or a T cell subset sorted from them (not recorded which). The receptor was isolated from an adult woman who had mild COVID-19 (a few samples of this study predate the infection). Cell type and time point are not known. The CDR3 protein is CASSQPRGPRSSYEQYF. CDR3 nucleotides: TGTGCCAGCAGTCAACCTCGGGGACCTCGAAGCTCCTACGAGCAGTACTTC.